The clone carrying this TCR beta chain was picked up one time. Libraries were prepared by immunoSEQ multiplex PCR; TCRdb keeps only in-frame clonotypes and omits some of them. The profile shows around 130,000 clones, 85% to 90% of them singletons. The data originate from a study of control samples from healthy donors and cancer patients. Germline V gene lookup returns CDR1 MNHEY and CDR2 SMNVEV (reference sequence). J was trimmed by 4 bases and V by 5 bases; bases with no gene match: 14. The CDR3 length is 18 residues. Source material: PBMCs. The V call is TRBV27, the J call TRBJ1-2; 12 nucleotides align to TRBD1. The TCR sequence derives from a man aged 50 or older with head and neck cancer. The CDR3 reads CASSPLLPGQGASYGYTF. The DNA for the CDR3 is TGTGCCAGCAGTCCGCTACTACCGGGACAGGGGGCTAGCTATGGCTACACCTTC.